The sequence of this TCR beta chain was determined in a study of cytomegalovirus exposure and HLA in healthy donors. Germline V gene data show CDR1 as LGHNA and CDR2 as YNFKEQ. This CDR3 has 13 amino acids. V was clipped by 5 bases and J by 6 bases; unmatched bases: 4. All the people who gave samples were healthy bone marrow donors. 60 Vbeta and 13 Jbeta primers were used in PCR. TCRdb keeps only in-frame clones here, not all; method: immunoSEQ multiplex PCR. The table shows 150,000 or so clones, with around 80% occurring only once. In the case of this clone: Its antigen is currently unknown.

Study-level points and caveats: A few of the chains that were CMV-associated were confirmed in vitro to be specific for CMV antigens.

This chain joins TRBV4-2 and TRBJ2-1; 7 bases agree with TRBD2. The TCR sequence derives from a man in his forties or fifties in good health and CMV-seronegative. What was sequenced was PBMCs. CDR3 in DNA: TGTGCCAGCAGCTTGACTAGCCCCAATGAGCAGTTCTTC. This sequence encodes CASSLTSPNEQFF.